The clone carrying this T cell receptor beta chain has a handful of counts. Its antigen remains unknown. The sample belongs to a study of T cells in Graves' hyperthyroidism and ophthalmopathy. Notes on the study in general: Stable hyperthyroidism was separated from ophthalmopathy by a model based on 13 V-J features. The model anticipated ophthalmopathy a median about six months pre-onset.

Template material for amplifying TCR beta CDR3 regions consisted of RNA transcripts. First-round RT-PCR with HTBI primers amplified the TCR CDR3 region. TCRdb used MiXCR to reprocess the multiplex PCR reads, holding one entry per CDR3 protein. Here the sample spans about 660,000 distinct CDR3 sequences, nearly 45% being singletons. In germline, CDR1 is DFQATT, CDR2 SNEGSKA (reference sequence). Trimming took 1 base from V and 8 from J, leaving 17 bases between them. There are 15 residues in the CDR3. This TCR derives from an adult man with Graves' disease, either hyperthyroidism or ophthalmopathy (not recorded which). This rearrangement joins TRBV20-1 to TRBJ1-4; perhaps TRBD1 as D (6 bases). The source material was peripheral blood or thyroid tissue (not recorded which). DNA of the CDR3: TGCAGTGCTAGAGGTCTGCAAGGGGGTAGGGAAAAACTGTTTTTT. Protein: CSARGLQGGREKLFF.